The sequence of this TCR beta chain was determined in a study of patients and donors after allogeneic stem cell transplantation. This clonotype was picked up a small number of times. In TCRdb, the RT-PCR reads were re-called with MiXCR into one record per CDR3 protein. The sample holds 70,000 or so distinct CDR3 sequences; 26% are singletons and the top ten take around 27%. In germline, CDR1 is ENHRY, CDR2 SYGVKD. The length of the CDR3 is 17 residues. J gave up 4 bases and V 6 bases, and 8 bases lay outside the gene matches. The chain uses TRBV10-3 and TRBJ2-1; 14 bases fit TRBD2. Specimen: blood, either unsorted or a sorted T cell fraction (not recorded which). The receptor was isolated from a human donor who was either an allogeneic HSCT recipient or a stem cell or donor lymphocyte infusion donor (not recorded which). It is not recorded whose cells these are; they may come from a transplant donor. The CDR3 DNA sequence: TGTGCCATCAGCCCTGGACTAGCGGGAGGTTTATACAATGAGCAGTTCTTC. Amino acid sequence: CAISPGLAGGLYNEQFF.